This is a list of T cell receptor beta chains from one sample in a study of blood T cell repertoires in COVID-19. Sequencing was performed with immunoSEQ multiplex PCR; in TCRdb, only in-frame clones are kept and a portion is missing. The sample includes over 45,000 clones, more than 70% of them seen just once. Sequenced: peripheral blood. The receptors were gathered from a human donor in a cohort sampled during active COVID-19. CDR3s leave out the opening cysteine and the closing phenylalanine or tryptophan. The order of the fields is clone size, V gene, J gene, CDR3 protein. Clone sizes are given selectively: once, few, many, or a class where the clone is expanded.

clone_size: -
v_call: TRBV25-1
j_call: TRBJ2-1
cdr3_aa: ATIGGTIYNEQF

clone_size: -
v_call: TRBV7-9
j_call: TRBJ1-1
cdr3_aa: ASSLDGVNTEAF

clone_size: -
v_call: TRBV4-2
j_call: TRBJ2-3
cdr3_aa: ASSQGALATSTDTQY

clone_size: -
v_call: TRBV18
j_call: TRBJ1-1
cdr3_aa: ASSPFTLGGGTEAF

clone_size: -
v_call: TRBV7-9
j_call: TRBJ1-4
cdr3_aa: ASRKLLNRQGVNEKLF

clone_size: -
v_call: TRBV25-1
j_call: TRBJ2-1
cdr3_aa: ASRATGRVNEQF

clone_size: -
v_call: TRBV13
j_call: TRBJ2-3
cdr3_aa: ASSHRGRRTDTQY

clone_size: once
v_call: TRBV7-8
j_call: TRBJ2-3
cdr3_aa: ASVTGLLMADTQY

clone_size: few
v_call: TRBV21-1
j_call: TRBJ1-6
cdr3_aa: ASSNSPLH

clone_size: -
v_call: TRBV5-5
j_call: TRBJ2-4
cdr3_aa: ASSLTVWAKNIQY

clone_size: once
v_call: TRBV5-5
j_call: TRBJ1-1
cdr3_aa: ASSLEGTGVGEAF

clone_size: -
v_call: TRBV6-6
j_call: TRBJ1-6
cdr3_aa: ASSYGGGGSPLH

clone_size: -
v_call: TRBV9
j_call: TRBJ2-1
cdr3_aa: ASSVEGQGRNEQF

clone_size: -
v_call: TRBV2
j_call: TRBJ1-2
cdr3_aa: ARTGNQGGYT

clone_size: few
v_call: TRBV27
j_call: TRBJ2-7
cdr3_aa: ASSLSQGPYEQY

clone_size: -
v_call: TRBV2
j_call: TRBJ1-2
cdr3_aa: ASSETTLVGGPNGYT

clone_size: -
v_call: TRBV5-5
j_call: TRBJ2-7
cdr3_aa: ASSPTLSAGQTYEQY

clone_size: -
v_call: TRBV5-1
j_call: TRBJ2-1
cdr3_aa: ASSPGLWNEQF

clone_size: -
v_call: TRBV9
j_call: TRBJ1-5
cdr3_aa: ASSVGSTPGEPQH

clone_size: -
v_call: TRBV7-9
j_call: TRBJ2-7
cdr3_aa: ASSLNGGSEQY

clone_size: -
v_call: TRBV5-1
j_call: TRBJ1-3
cdr3_aa: ASSIGQGSGNTIY

clone_size: once
v_call: TRBV30
j_call: TRBJ2-7
cdr3_aa: AWSRGGSSSYEQY

clone_size: -
v_call: TRBV19
j_call: TRBJ1-2
cdr3_aa: ASSIDSTGVKYGYT

clone_size: -
v_call: TRBV12-3/TRBV12-4
j_call: TRBJ2-2
cdr3_aa: ASREGPPGELF

clone_size: -
v_call: TRBV11-2
j_call: TRBJ2-7
cdr3_aa: ASSRTARSYEQY